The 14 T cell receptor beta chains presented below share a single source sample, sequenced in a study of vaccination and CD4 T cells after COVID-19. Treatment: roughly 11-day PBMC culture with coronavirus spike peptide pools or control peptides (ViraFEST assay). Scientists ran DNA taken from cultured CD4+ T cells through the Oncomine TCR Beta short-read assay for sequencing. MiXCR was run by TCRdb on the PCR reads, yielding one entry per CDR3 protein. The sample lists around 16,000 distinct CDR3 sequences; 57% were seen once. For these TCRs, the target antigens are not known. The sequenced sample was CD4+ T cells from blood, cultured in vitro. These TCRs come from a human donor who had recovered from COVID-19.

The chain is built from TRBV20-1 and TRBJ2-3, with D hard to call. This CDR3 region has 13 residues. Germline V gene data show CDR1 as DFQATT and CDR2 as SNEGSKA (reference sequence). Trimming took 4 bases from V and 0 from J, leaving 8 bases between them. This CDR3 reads CSAKALSTDTQYF. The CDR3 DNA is TGCAGTGCTAAGGCGTTGAGCACAGATACGCAGTATTTT.

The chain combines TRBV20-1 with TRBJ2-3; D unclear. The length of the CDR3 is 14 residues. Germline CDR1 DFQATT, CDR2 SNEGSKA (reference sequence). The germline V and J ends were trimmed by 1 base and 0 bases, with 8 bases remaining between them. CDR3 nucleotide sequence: TGCAGTGCTAGAGTGACGGATAGCACAGATACGCAGTATTTT. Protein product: CSARVTDSTDTQYF.

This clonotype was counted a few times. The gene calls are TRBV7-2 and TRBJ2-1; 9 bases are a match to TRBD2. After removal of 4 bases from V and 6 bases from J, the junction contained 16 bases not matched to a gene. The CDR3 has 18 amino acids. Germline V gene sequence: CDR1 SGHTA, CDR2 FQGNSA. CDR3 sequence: CASSSPWGSGRASNEQFF. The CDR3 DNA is TGTGCCAGCAGCTCCCCCTGGGGTAGCGGGAGAGCGTCCAATGAGCAGTTCTTC.

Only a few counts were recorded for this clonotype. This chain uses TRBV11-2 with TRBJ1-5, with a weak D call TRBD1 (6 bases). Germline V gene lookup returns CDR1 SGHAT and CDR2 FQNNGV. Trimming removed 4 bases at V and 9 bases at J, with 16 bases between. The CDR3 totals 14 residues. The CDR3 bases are TGTGCCAGCAGCTCCCACGGAGGGGGGGGGCCCCAGCATTTT. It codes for CASSSHGGGGPQHF.

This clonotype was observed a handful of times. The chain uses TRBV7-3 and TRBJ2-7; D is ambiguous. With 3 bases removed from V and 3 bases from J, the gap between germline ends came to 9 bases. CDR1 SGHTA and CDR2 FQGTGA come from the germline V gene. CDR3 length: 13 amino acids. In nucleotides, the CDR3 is TGTGCCAGCAGCTTCGATGAAAACTACGAGCAGTACTTC. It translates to CASSFDENYEQYF. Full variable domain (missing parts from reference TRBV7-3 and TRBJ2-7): GAGVSQTPSNKVTEKGKYVELRCDPISGHTALYWYRQSLGQGPEFLIYFQGTGAADDSGLPNDRFFAVRPEGSVSTLKIQRTERGDSAVYLCASSFDENYEQYFGPGTRLTVT.

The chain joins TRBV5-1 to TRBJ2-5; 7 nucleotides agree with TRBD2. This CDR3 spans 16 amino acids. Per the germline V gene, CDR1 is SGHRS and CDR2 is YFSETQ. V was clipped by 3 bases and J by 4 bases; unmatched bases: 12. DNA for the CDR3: TGCGCCAGCAGCTCCGGAGAAGGCGGGAGCGGAGAGACCCAGTACTTC. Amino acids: CASSSGEGGSGETQYF.

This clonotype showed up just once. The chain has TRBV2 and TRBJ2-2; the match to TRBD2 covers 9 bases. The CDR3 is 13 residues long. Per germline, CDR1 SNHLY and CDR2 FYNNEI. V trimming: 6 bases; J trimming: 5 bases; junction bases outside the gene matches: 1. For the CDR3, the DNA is TGTGCCAGCAGAACTAGCGGGACCGGGGAGCTGTTTTTT. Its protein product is CASRTSGTGELFF.

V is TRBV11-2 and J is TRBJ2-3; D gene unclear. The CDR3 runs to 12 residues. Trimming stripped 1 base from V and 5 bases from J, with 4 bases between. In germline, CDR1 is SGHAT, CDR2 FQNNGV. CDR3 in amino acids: CASSLVVDTQYF. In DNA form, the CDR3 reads TGTGCCAGCAGCTTAGTAGTAGATACGCAGTATTTT.

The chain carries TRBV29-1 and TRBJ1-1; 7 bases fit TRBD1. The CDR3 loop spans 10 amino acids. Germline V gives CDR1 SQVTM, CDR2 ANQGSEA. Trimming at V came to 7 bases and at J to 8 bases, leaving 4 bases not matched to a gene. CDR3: CSGGTEEAFF. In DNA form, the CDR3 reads TGCAGCGGGGGGACAGAAGAAGCTTTCTTT.

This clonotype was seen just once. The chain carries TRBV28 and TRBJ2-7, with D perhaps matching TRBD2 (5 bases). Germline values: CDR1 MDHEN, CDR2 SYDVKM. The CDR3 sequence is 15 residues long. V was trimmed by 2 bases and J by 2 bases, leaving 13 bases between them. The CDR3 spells CASSLGGSFPYEQYF. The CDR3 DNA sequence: TGTGCCAGCAGTTTAGGTGGGAGCTTCCCCTACGAGCAGTACTTC.

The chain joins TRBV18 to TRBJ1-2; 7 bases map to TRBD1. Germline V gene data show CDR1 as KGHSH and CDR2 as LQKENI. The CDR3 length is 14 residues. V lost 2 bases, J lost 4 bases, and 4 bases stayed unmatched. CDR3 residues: CASSPGGTAYGYTF. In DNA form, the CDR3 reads TGTGCCAGCTCACCAGGGGGGACAGCCTATGGCTACACCTTC.

This CDR3 reads CASSMDGQNTEAFF. In nucleotides, the CDR3 is TGTGCCAGTAGTATGGATGGACAGAACACTGAAGCTTTCTTT. The genes are TRBV19 and TRBJ1-1, with D possibly being TRBD1 (5 bases). The CDR3 runs 14 residues. Germline V gene lookup returns CDR1 LNHDA and CDR2 SQIVND (reference sequence). V was pared by 3 bases and J by 1 base, with 9 bases between.

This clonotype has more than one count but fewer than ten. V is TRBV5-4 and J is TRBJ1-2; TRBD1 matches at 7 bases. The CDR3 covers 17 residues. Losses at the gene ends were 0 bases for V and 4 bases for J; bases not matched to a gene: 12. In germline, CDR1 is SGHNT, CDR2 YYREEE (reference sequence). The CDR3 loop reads CASSLGGQSVSSYGYTF. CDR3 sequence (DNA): TGTGCCAGCAGCTTGGGGGGACAGTCAGTGTCCTCCTATGGCTACACCTTC. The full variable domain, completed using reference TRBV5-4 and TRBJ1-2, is ETGVTQSPTHLIKTRGQQVTLRCSSQSGHNTVSWYQQALGQGPQFIFQYYREEENGRGNFPPRFSGLQFPNYSSELNVNALELDDSALYLCASSLGGQSVSSYGYTFGSGTRLTVV.

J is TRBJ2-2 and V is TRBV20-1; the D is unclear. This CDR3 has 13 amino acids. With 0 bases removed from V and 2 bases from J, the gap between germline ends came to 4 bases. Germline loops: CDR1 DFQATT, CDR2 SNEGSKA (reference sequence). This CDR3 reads CSARDRNTGELFF. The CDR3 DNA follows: TGCAGTGCTAGAGATCGAAACACCGGGGAGCTGTTTTTT.